This entry is about one T cell receptor beta chain. Enrolled through a virtual design, the participants were between 18 and 89 years of age and came from under 30 US areas. Participant-reported clinical history was the basis for cohort assignment. The entry originates in a study of blood T cell repertoires in COVID-19. Looking at the study overall: In each case, the material was cDNA or gDNA derived from T cells, B-cell-depleted T cells, or PBMCs.

V was pared by 3 bases and J by 1 base, with 6 bases between. CDR1 is MNHEY and CDR2 is SVGEGT in the germline V gene. This CDR3 is 13 amino acids long. Profiled with immunoSEQ multiplex PCR; TCRdb holds only in-frame clones, not every one. The table has approximately 200,000 clones, 85% seen once. The chain uses TRBV6-2 or TRBV6-3 and TRBJ1-1; D ambiguous. The TCR sequence derives from a man aged 35 to 55 who had recovered from COVID-19. Sequenced material: PBMCs or T cells enriched from blood (not recorded which). The CDR3 nucleotides read TGTGCCAGCAGTTATTCCAGGAACACTGAAGCTTTCTTT. Translated, it gives CASSYSRNTEAFF.